This TCR beta chain appears in the sequencing data of a study of spatial heterogeneity in lung cancer. In the study overall: There were, on average, more than ten raw-read appearances for each unique TCR and UMI combination.

A single record per CDR3 protein comes from TCRdb applying MiXCR to the 5' RACE reads. Among about 48,000 distinct CDR3 sequences listed, approximately 5% were seen once. This clonotype ranks as medium-sized. Time point meaning: sample taken at primary tumor resection. CDR1 is ENHRY and CDR2 is SYGVKD in the germline V gene. The V and J ends lost 6 bases and 8 bases, in that order; junction bases with no gene match: 7. The CDR3 runs to 14 residues. The starting material was PBMCs, obtained at surgery. This TCR derives from a male donor with early-stage non-small cell lung cancer. The gene calls are TRBV10-3 and TRBJ2-1; 10 nucleotides match TRBD2. CDR3 bases: TGTGCCATCAGCGGGACTAGCGTCGGGGATGAGCAGTTCTTC. Amino acid sequence: CAISGTSVGDEQFF.